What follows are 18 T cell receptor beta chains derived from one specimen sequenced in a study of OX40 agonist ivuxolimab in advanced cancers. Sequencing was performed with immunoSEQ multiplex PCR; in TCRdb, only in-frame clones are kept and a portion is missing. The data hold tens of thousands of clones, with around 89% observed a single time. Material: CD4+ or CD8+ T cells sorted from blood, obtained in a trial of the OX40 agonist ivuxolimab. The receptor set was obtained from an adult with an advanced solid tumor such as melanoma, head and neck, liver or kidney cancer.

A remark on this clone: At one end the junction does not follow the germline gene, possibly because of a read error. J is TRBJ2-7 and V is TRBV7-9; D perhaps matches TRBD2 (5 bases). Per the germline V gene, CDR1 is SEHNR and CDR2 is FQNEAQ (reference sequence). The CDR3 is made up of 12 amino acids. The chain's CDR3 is CASSLAQEERYF. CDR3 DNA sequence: TGTGCCAGCAGCTTAGCCCAGGAGGAGCGGTACTTC.

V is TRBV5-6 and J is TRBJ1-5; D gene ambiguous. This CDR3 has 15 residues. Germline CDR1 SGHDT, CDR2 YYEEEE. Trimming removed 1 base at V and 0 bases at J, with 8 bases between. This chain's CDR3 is CASSLKDYSNQPQHF. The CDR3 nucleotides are TGTGCCAGCAGCTTGAAGGACTATAGCAATCAGCCCCAGCATTTT. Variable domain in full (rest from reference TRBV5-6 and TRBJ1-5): DAGVTQSPTHLIKTRGQQVTLRCSPKSGHDTVSWYQQALGQGPQFIFQYYEEEERQRGNFPDRFSGHQFPNYSSELNVNALLLGDSALYLCASSLKDYSNQPQHFGDGTRLSIL.

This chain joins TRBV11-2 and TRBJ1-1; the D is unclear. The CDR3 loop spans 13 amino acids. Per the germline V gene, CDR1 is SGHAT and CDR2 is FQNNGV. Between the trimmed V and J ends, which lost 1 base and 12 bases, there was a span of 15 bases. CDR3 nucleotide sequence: TGTGCCAGCAGCTTAGGATCGGTTGGCCATTCTTTCTTT. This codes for CASSLGSVGHSFF.

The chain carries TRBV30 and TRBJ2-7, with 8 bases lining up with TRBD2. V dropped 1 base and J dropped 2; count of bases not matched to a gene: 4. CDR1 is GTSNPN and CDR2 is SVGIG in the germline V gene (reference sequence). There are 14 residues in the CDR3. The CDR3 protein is CAWSELSGAYEQYF. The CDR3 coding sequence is TGTGCCTGGAGTGAGCTTAGCGGGGCCTACGAGCAGTACTTC.

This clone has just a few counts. In DNA form, the CDR3 reads TGTGCCAGTAGTAGACAGGGCACCTACGAGCAGTACTTC. Protein sequence: CASSRQGTYEQYF. The chain uses TRBV19 and TRBJ2-7, with TRBD1 identical over 7 bases. Losses at the gene ends were 4 bases for V and 2 bases for J; bases not matched to a gene: 2. The germline V gene has CDR1 LNHDA and CDR2 SQIVND (reference sequence). The CDR3 has 13 residues.

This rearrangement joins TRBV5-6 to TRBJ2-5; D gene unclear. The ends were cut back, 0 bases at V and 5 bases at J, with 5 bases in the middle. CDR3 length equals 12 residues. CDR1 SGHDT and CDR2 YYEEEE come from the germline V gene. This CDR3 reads CASSLVGETQYF. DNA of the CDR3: TGTGCCAGCAGCTTGGTTGGGGAGACCCAGTACTTC.

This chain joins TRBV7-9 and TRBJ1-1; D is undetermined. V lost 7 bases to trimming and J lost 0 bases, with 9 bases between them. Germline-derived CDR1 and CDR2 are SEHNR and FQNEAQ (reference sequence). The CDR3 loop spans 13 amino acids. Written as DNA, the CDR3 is TGTGCCAGCAATCCAGACATGAACACTGAAGCTTTCTTT. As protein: CASNPDMNTEAFF.

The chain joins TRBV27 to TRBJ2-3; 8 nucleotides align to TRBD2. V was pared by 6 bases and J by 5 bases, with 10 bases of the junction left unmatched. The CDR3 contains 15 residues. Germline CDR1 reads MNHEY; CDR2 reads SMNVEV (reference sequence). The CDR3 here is CASRILAGIGDTQYF. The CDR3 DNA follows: TGTGCCAGCAGGATTCTAGCGGGCATAGGAGATACGCAGTATTTT.

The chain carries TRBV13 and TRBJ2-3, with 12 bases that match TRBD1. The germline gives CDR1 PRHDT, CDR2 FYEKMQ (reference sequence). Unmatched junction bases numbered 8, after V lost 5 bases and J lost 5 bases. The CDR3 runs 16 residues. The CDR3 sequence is CASSPAGTGGVDTQYF. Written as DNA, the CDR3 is TGTGCCAGCAGCCCGGCCGGGACAGGGGGCGTAGATACGCAGTATTTT.

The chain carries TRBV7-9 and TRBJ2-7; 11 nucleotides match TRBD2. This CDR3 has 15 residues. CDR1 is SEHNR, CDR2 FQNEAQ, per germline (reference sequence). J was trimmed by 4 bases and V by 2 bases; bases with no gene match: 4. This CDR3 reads CASSLLGTSGYEQYF. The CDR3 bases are TGTGCCAGCAGCTTACTCGGGACTAGCGGATACGAGCAGTACTTC.

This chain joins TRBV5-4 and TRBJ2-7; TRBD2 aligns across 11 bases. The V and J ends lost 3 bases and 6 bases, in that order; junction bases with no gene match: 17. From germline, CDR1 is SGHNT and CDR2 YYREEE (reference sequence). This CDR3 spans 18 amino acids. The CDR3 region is CASSSTVLAGGPGREQYF. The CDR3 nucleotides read TGTGCCAGCAGCTCCACGGTTTTAGCGGGAGGGCCTGGTCGCGAGCAGTACTTC.

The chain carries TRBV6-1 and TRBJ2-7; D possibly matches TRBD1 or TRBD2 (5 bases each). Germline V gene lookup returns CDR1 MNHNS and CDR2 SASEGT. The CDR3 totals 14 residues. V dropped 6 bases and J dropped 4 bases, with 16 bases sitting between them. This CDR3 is CASSIPGPSYEQYF. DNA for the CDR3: TGTGCCAGCAGCATCCCGGGGCCGTCATACGAGCAGTACTTC.

DNA of the CDR3: TGCAGCGTTGACGGGACAGGGTCCTACAATGAGCAGTTCTTC. Its translation is CSVDGTGSYNEQFF. This sequence joins TRBV29-1 and TRBJ2-1, with 9 bases fitting TRBD1. The germline V gene has CDR1 SQVTM and CDR2 ANQGSEA. The CDR3 is 14 amino acids. With 3 bases clipped from V and 1 base from J, the junction kept 1 base outside the gene matches.

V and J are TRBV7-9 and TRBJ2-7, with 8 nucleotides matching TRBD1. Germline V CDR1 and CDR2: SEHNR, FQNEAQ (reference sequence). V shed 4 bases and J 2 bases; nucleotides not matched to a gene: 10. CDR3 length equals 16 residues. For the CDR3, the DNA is TGTGCCAGCAGCTCGGGCTCCGGGACAGGAGCCTACGAGCAGTACTTC. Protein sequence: CASSSGSGTGAYEQYF.

The CDR3 DNA is TGTGCCAGCAGTTCCTCCACAGGGTCCAACGAGCAGTACTTC. It specifies CASSSSTGSNEQYF. The chain uses TRBV28 and TRBJ2-7; weak D call: TRBD1 (6 bases). V was pared by 4 bases and J by 5 bases, with 15 bases between. CDR1 and CDR2 (germline): MDHEN, SYDVKM. The CDR3 has 14 amino acids. The whole variable domain, filled in from reference TRBV28 and TRBJ2-7, reads DVKVTQSSRYLVKRTGEKVFLECVQDMDHENMFWYRQDPGLGLRLIYFSYDVKMKEKGDIPEGYSVSREKKERFSLILESASTNQTSMYLCASSSSTGSNEQYFGPGTRLTVT.

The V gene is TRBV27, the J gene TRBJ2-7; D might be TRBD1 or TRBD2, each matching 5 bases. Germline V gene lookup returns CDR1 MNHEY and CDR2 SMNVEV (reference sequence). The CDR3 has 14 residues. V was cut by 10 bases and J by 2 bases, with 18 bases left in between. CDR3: CATGVGGGTYEQYF. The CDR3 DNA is TGTGCCACCGGAGTGGGTGGGGGTACCTACGAGCAGTACTTC.

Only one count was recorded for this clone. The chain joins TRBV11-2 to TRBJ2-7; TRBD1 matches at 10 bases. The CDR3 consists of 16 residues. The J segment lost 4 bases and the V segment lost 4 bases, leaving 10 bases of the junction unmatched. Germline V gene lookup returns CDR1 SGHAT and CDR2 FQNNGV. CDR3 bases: TGTGCCAGCAGCTCCTATGTTGGGACAGGGGAATACGAGCAGTACTTC. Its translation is CASSSYVGTGEYEQYF.

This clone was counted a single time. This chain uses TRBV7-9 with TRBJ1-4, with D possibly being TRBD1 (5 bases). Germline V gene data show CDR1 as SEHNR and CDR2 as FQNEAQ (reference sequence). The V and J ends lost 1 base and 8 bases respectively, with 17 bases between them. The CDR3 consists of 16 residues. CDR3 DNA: TGTGCCAGCAGCTTAGAAAGAACAGGTGCGAGCGAAAAACTGTTTTTT. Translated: CASSLERTGASEKLFF.